The clone carrying this T cell receptor beta chain was seen at least ten times. Its specificity is unknown. Sample time point: patch test 2, 6 weeks after DPC sensitization. Documented treatment: therapeutic diphenylcyclopropenone sensitization with weekly scalp DPC. Alopecia patients between 18 and 70 years old and suitable for DPC were used as donors. The CDR3 covers 14 residues. Trimming removed 0 bases at V and 7 bases at J, with 13 bases between. Germline assignment: CDR1 SGHDT and CDR2 YYEEEE. This sample was taken from a study of human T cells and chemical hapten exposure. Study details: Each week of the roughly 24-week study, patients had diphenylcyclopropenone applied to the scalp.

The study, taken as a whole, reports: Patch test score rose with PT1 expanded TCRs, significant at 8, 16, 32, not 4. Controls had significantly fewer large CDR3 similarity clusters than were formed by expanded TCRs.

TCRdb re-called the RACE reads with MiXCR, one entry per CDR3 protein. The sample lists 35,000 to 45,000 distinct CDR3 sequences, 8.9% seen once, with 15% in the top ten. The sequenced sample was whole blood, obtained in connection with sensitization to the hapten diphenylcyclopropenone (DPC). The rearrangement uses TRBV5-6 and TRBJ1-1, with a possible D match to TRBD1 (5 bases). The source is a woman aged 40 to 50 with alopecia areata. Some clones in this sample may be carry-over from other donors' samples. The CDR3 sequence: CASSLARDENEAFF. Written as DNA, the CDR3 is TGTGCCAGCAGCTTGGCCCGGGACGAAAATGAAGCTTTCTTT.